The clone carrying this TCR beta chain was found a few times. Its cognate antigen is unknown. This specimen belongs to a study of regulatory T cells in long-lasting Graves disease. Library construction for TCR beta used iRepertoire HTBI primers and Arm-PCR of CDR3 regions. TCRdb processed the multiplex PCR reads anew with MiXCR; each CDR3 protein has one entry. The sample contains 400,000 to 500,000 distinct CDR3 sequences, roughly 15% of which appear only once. Whole-study findings and limits: With a small sample size, accuracy may have been reduced. Newly diagnosed Graves' patients had higher TCR diversity than persistent ones.

The time point here: newly diagnosed GD, antithyroid drugs for less than 3 months. Preparation of the TCR library used RNA extracted from PBMCs. The CDR3 is made up of 15 amino acids. V shed 5 bases, J shed 3 bases, and the junction held 4 bases outside the gene matches. Germline CDR1 SGHTA, CDR2 FQGNSA. Separately, the same data were catalogued under a study of T cells in Graves' hyperthyroidism and ophthalmopathy. In that study: HTBI primers were used for first-round RT-PCR of the TCR CDR3. In simple terms, a model built on 13 V-J features told ophthalmopathy apart from stable hyperthyroidism.

The clonotype comes from a woman aged 18 to 35 with Graves disease. The material sequenced was peripheral blood mononuclear cells (PBMCs), taken at new diagnosis, from a patient treated with antithyroid drugs. This chain links TRBV7-2 with TRBJ1-4; 9 positions agree with TRBD1. In DNA form, the CDR3 reads TGTGCCAGCAGCAACAGACAGGGGGCTAATGAAAAACTGTTTTTT. Its protein is CASSNRQGANEKLFF.